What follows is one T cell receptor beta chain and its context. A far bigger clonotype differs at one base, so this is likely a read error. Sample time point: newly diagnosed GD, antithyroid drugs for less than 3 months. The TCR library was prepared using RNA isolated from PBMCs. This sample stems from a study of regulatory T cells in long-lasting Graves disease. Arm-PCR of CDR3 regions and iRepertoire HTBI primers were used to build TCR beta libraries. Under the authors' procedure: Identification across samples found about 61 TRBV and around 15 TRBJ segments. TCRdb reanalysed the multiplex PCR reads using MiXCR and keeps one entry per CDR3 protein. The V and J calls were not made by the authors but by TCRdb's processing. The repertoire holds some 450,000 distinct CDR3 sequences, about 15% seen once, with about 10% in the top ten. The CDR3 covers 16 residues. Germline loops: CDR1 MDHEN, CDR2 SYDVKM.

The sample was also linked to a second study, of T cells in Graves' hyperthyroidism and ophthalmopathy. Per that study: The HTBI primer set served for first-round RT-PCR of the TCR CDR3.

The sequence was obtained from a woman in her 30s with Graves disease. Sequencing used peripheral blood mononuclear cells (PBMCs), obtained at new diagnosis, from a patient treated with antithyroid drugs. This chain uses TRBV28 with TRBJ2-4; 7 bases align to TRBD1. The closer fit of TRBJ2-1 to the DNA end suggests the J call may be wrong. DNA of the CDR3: TGTGCCAGCAGATCGGACAGGACAAAGTTACCCTACGAGCAGTTCTTC. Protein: CASRSDRTKLPYEQFF.